Listed below are T cell receptor beta chains from one sample, sequenced in a study of blood T cell repertoires in COVID-19. Only in-frame clones appear in the TCRdb table, and some are missing; sequencing was by immunoSEQ multiplex PCR. This repertoire shows 150,000 to 170,000 clones, more than 80% found once; its top ten account for less than 0.6%. What was sequenced was peripheral blood. These receptors were obtained from a man in his fifties with acute or convalescent COVID-19. Both conserved end residues are part of each CDR3. A D gene is named only where the DNA matches it firmly. Size values are once, few and many counts, or a class for expanded clones, and some rows have none.

>TRBV5-1|TRBJ2-2|-|-
CASSLEPRGRTGELFF
TGCGCCAGCAGCTTGGAGCCCAGGGGGAGGACCGGGGAGCTGTTTTTT
>TRBV1|TRBJ2-7|-|-
CTSSQQTSGLYEQYF
TGCACCAGCAGCCAGCAGACTAGCGGGCTATACGAGCAGTACTTC
>TRBV7-8|TRBJ1-2|TRBD1|-
CASSLALGGRGRRGYGYTF
TGTGCCAGCAGCTTAGCGCTCGGAGGCAGGGGGCGCCGGGGCTATGGCTACACCTTC
>TRBV20-1|TRBJ1-2|-|-
CSASSGSWVYGYTF
TGCAGTGCTAGTTCCGGGTCGTGGGTGTATGGCTACACCTTC
>TRBV6-5|TRBJ2-4|TRBD2|-
CASGLGGFAKNIQYF
TGTGCCAGCGGGTTGGGGGGGTTTGCCAAAAACATTCAGTACTTC
>TRBV7-9|TRBJ2-5|-|-
CASSLAGSGGETQYF
TGTGCCAGCAGCTTAGCGGGGTCCGGAGGAGAGACCCAGTACTTC
>TRBV29-1|TRBJ2-5|TRBD2|-
CSVDGPGGPQETQYF
TGCAGCGTTGATGGGCCGGGGGGACCTCAAGAGACCCAGTACTTC
>TRBV10-2|TRBJ1-4|TRBD1|-
CASSDRTGEEKLFF
TGCGCCAGCAGTGATCGTACAGGGGAGGAAAAACTGTTTTTT
>TRBV18|TRBJ1-2|TRBD1|-
CASSPPGQGPGTGDGYTF
TGTGCCAGCTCACCACCGGGACAGGGCCCCGGGACTGGTGATGGCTACACCTTC
>TRBV27|TRBJ2-3|TRBD2|-
CASSLEGTRGLVDTQYF
TGTGCCAGCAGTTTAGAGGGGACTAGGGGGTTGGTAGATACGCAGTATTTT
>TRBV10-2|TRBJ1-2|-|-
CASSQQTVNGYTF
TGCGCCAGCAGTCAACAAACAGTAAATGGCTACACCTTC
>TRBV9|TRBJ1-6|-|once
CASSVGPSHNSPLHF
TGTGCCAGCAGCGTAGGCCCGAGCCATAATTCACCCCTCCACTTT
>TRBV11-2|TRBJ2-5|-|-
CASSSGWPKETQYF
TGTGCCAGCAGCTCGGGGTGGCCTAAAGAGACCCAGTACTTC
>TRBV2|TRBJ2-7|-|few
CASTAGSRSYEQYF
TGTGCCAGCACCGCGGGAAGTAGATCCTACGAGCAGTACTTC
>TRBV19|TRBJ1-4|-|-
CASHRTATNEKLFF
TGTGCCAGTCATAGGACAGCAACTAATGAAAAACTGTTTTTT
>TRBV19|TRBJ1-1|-|-
CASRRDPTVDTEAFF
TGTGCCAGTAGGAGGGATCCAACAGTGGACACTGAAGCTTTCTTT
>TRBV9|TRBJ1-2|TRBD1|once
CASSADRGHYYGYTF
TGTGCCAGCAGCGCCGACAGGGGGCACTACTATGGCTACACCTTC
>TRBV19|TRBJ2-4|TRBD2|-
CASSIIPGTSGSSHIQYF
TGTGCCAGTAGTATCATACCTGGAACTAGCGGGAGTTCTCACATTCAGTACTTC
>TRBV5-1|TRBJ2-3|TRBD2|-
CASSFLSGSGTDTQYF
TGCGCCAGCAGCTTCCTCAGCGGGAGTGGGACAGATACGCAGTATTTT
>TRBV30|TRBJ2-6|-|-
CAWSERISGANVLTF
TGTGCCTGGAGTGAGAGGATCTCTGGGGCCAACGTCCTGACTTTC
>TRBV27|TRBJ1-6|TRBD1|-
CASSSTLTWDSTLHF
TGTGCCAGCAGTTCAACCCTCACATGGGACAGCACACTCCACTTT
>TRBV5-4|TRBJ2-3|-|once
CASSLIGLAPDTQYF
TGTGCCAGCAGCTTAATAGGTCTAGCCCCAGATACGCAGTATTTT
>TRBV18|TRBJ1-6|-|-
CASSPIRSSYNSPLHF
TGTGCCAGCTCACCAATTCGGAGCTCCTATAATTCACCCCTCCACTTT
>TRBV27|TRBJ1-6|-|-
CASSPNGGGLTSPLHF
TGTGCCAGCAGTCCTAATGGGGGGGGGCTTACTTCACCCCTCCACTTT
>TRBV7-2|TRBJ1-5|-|-
CASSLKAGGNQPQHF
TGTGCCAGCAGCCTAAAGGCAGGGGGCAATCAGCCCCAGCATTTT
>TRBV10-1|TRBJ2-5|TRBD2|-
CASSEGLAGGQETQYF
TGCGCCAGCAGTGAGGGGTTAGCGGGAGGCCAAGAGACCCAGTACTTC
>TRBV29-1|TRBJ2-3|TRBD1|-
CSVFTTGGRDTQYF
TGCAGCGTCTTTACAACAGGGGGCAGAGATACGCAGTATTTT
>TRBV5-8|TRBJ1-5|-|-
CASSAGMNQPQHF
TGTGCCAGCAGCGCCGGGATGAATCAGCCCCAGCATTTT
>TRBV28|TRBJ2-1|-|-
CASSLYHRTAPDNEQFF
TGTGCCAGCAGTTTATACCACCGGACAGCCCCCGACAATGAGCAGTTCTTC
>TRBV7-3|TRBJ1-6|-|-
CASSLREGSPLHF
TGTGCCAGCAGCTTACGTGAGGGTTCACCCCTCCACTTT
>TRBV5-1|TRBJ1-2|TRBD1|-
CASSSGQGANYGYTF
TGCGCCAGCAGCTCCGGACAGGGGGCGAACTATGGCTACACCTTC
>TRBV5-8|TRBJ1-6|TRBD1|-
CASSRRTGANSPLHF
TGTGCCAGCAGCCGGAGGACAGGGGCTAATTCACCCCTCCACTTT
>TRBV5-4|TRBJ2-1|TRBD2|-
CASSRQGRAGRENHNEQFF
TGTGCCAGCAGCAGACAAGGCAGGGCCGGGCGGGAGAACCACAATGAGCAGTTCTTC
>TRBV15|TRBJ1-3|-|few
CATSRDRVTNSGNTIYF
TGTGCCACCAGCAGAGATCGTGTGACAAACTCTGGAAACACCATATATTTT
>TRBV15|TRBJ1-3|TRBD1|-
CATSRDRAGGNTIYF
TGTGCCACCAGCAGGGACAGGGCGGGAGGAAACACCATATATTTT
>TRBV4-3|TRBJ1-3|-|-
CASSQDGWGTDTIYF
TGCGCCAGCAGCCAAGATGGGTGGGGGACTGACACCATATATTTT
>TRBV5-1|TRBJ1-5|TRBD1|-
CASSSGPAGGSNQPQHF
TGCGCCAGCAGCTCGGGGCCAGCAGGGGGCAGCAATCAGCCCCAGCATTTT
>TRBV3-1/TRBV3-2|TRBJ2-5|-|-
CASSQGQEETQYF
TGTGCCAGCAGCCAAGGACAAGAAGAGACCCAGTACTTC
>TRBV4-3|TRBJ2-1|TRBD2|-
CASSQDGGLAGRDEQFF
TGCGCCAGCAGCCAAGATGGCGGGCTAGCGGGGAGGGATGAGCAGTTCTTC
>TRBV7-8|TRBJ1-5|-|-
CASRLRGVGRGPLSNQPQHF
TGTGCCAGCAGGTTACGGGGAGTCGGCAGGGGCCCCCTTAGCAATCAGCCCCAGCATTTT
>TRBV7-9|TRBJ2-7|-|-
CASSFYGGTYEQYF
TGTGCCAGCAGCTTCTACGGCGGGACCTACGAGCAGTACTTC
>TRBV19|TRBJ2-5|-|-
CASSIRRESGQETQYF
TGTGCCAGTAGTATTAGGCGTGAGTCAGGACAAGAGACCCAGTACTTC
>TRBV3-1/TRBV3-2|TRBJ1-5|-|-
CASSPTAGGNQPQHF
TGTGCCAGCAGCCCTACCGCGGGAGGCAATCAGCCCCAGCATTTT
>TRBV3-1/TRBV3-2|TRBJ2-1|TRBD2|-
CASSQAGGPGEQFF
TGTGCCAGCAGCCAAGCGGGAGGGCCGGGTGAGCAGTTCTTC
>TRBV18|TRBJ2-3|-|-
CASSPFPGDTDTQYF
TGTGCCAGCTCACCATTCCCGGGGGACACAGATACGCAGTATTTT
>TRBV6-5|TRBJ2-1|-|-
CASSRDEAYNEQFF
TGTGCCAGCAGCCGCGACGAGGCCTACAATGAGCAGTTCTTC
>TRBV28|TRBJ1-2|-|-
CASSSRQTNYGYTF
TGTGCCAGCAGTTCCAGGCAGACTAACTATGGCTACACCTTC
>TRBV11-3|TRBJ2-5|-|-
CASSLGLGTEGETQYF
TGTGCCAGCAGCTTGGGGCTCGGGACGGAGGGGGAGACCCAGTACTTC
>TRBV7-9|TRBJ2-1|TRBD2|-
CASILAGANEQFF
TGTGCCAGCATCCTAGCGGGGGCCAATGAGCAGTTCTTC
>TRBV10-3|TRBJ1-3|-|-
CAVPGVAGNTIYF
TGTGCCGTGCCAGGGGTGGCTGGAAACACCATATATTTT
>TRBV11-3|TRBJ2-1|-|-
CASSLAGTSGSSYNEQFF
TGTGCCAGCAGCTTAGCCGGGACTTCGGGGAGCTCCTACAATGAGCAGTTCTTC
>TRBV27|TRBJ2-2|-|-
CASSLYGTGELFF
TGTGCCAGCAGTTTATACGGCACCGGGGAGCTGTTTTTT
>TRBV7-9|TRBJ2-1|TRBD2|-
CASSLTTGTSYNEQFF
TGTGCCAGCAGCTTAACGACCGGGACTAGCTACAATGAGCAGTTCTTC
>TRBV7-3|TRBJ2-3|-|-
CASSPRASSTDTQYF
TGTGCCAGCAGCCCGAGGGCCTCTAGCACAGATACGCAGTATTTT
>TRBV4-2|TRBJ2-1|-|-
CASSQPPNNEQFF
TGTGCCAGCAGCCAACCCCCTAACAATGAGCAGTTCTTC
>TRBV7-9|TRBJ2-7|TRBD1|-
CASRPRTGSYEQYF
TGTGCCAGCAGGCCAAGGACAGGGAGCTACGAGCAGTACTTC
>TRBV5-1|TRBJ2-1|TRBD2|-
CASSPVGLTSGSNEQFF
TGCGCCAGCAGCCCCGTCGGGTTGACTAGCGGGAGTAATGAGCAGTTCTTC
>TRBV30|TRBJ1-6|-|-
CAWKGATGSSPLHF
TGTGCCTGGAAGGGCGCCACAGGGAGTTCACCCCTCCACTTT
>TRBV6-4|TRBJ1-1|TRBD1|once
CASRPEGQVGTEAFF
TGTGCCAGCAGGCCCGAAGGACAGGTCGGGACTGAAGCTTTCTTT
>TRBV7-9|TRBJ1-2|-|-
CASGGEGYGYTF
TGTGCCAGCGGAGGGGAGGGCTATGGCTACACCTTC